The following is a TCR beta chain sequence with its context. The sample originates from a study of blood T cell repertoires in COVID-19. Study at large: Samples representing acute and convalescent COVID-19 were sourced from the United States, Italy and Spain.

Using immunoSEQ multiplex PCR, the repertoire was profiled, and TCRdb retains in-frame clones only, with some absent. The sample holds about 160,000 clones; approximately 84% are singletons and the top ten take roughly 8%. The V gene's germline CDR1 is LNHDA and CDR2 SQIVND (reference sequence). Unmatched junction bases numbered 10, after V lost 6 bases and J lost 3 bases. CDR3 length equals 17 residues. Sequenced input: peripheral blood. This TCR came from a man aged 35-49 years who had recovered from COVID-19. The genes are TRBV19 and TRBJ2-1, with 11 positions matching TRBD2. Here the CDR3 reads CASSVAGGPGYYNEQFF. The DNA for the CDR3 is TGTGCCAGTAGCGTAGCGGGAGGGCCAGGGTACTACAATGAGCAGTTCTTC.